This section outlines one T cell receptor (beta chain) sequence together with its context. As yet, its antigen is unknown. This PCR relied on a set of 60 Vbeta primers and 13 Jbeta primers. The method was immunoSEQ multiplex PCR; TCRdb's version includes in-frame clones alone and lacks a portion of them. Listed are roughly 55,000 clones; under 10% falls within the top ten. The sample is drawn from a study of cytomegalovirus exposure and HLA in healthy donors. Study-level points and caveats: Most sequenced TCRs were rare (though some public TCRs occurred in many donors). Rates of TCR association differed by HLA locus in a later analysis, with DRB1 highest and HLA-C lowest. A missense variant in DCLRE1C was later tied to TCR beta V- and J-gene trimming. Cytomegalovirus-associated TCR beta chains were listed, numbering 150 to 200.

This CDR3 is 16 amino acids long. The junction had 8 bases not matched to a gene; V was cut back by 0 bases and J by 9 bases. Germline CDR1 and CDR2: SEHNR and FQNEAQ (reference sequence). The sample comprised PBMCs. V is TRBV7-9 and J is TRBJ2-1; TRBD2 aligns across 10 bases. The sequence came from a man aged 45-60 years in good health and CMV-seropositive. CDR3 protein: CASSLARAGGGGEQFF. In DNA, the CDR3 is TGTGCCAGCAGCTTAGCGCGAGCGGGAGGGGGGGGTGAGCAGTTCTTC.